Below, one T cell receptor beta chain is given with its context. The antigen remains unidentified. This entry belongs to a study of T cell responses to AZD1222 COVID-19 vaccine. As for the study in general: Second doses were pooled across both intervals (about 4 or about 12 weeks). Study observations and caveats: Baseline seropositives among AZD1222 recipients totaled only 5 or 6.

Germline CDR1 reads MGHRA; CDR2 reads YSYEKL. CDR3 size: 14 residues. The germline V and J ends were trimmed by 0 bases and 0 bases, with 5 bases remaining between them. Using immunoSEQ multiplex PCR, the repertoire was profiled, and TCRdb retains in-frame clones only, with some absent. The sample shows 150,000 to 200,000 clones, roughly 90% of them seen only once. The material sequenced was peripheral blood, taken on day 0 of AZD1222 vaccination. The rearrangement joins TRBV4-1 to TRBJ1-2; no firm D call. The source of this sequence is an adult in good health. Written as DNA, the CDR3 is TGCGCCAGCAGCCAAGACAACCCTAACTATGGCTACACCTTC. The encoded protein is CASSQDNPNYGYTF.